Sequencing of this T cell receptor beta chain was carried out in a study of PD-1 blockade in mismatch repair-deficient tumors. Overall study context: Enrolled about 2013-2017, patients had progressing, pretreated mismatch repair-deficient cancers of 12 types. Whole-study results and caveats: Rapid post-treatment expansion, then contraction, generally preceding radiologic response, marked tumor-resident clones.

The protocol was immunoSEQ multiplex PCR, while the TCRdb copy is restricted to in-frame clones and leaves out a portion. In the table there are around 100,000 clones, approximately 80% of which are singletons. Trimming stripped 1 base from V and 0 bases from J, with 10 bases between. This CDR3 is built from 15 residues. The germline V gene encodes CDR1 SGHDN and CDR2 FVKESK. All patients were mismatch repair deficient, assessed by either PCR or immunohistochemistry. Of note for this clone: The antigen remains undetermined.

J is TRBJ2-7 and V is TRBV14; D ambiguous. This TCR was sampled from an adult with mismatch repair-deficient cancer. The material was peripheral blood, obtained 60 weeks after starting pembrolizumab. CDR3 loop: CASSQGPLSSYEQYF. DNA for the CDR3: TGTGCCAGCAGCCAAGGACCGCTCAGCTCCTACGAGCAGTACTTC.